This TCR beta chain was sequenced in a study of T cell responses to AZD1222 COVID-19 vaccine (dated by TCRdb to the early 2020s). As for the study more broadly: AZD1222 recipients whose second dose came at about 4 weeks and those whose second dose came at about 12 weeks were combined into one group, since spike-specific TCR depth and breadth did not differ between the two schedules. Trial participants were enrolled into age subgroups of 18-55, 56-69 and 70-plus years, which contained 148, 28 and 57 TCR-sequenced participants, respectively. A total of 230 to 250 trial participants underwent TCR sequencing, of whom about 200 had received two doses of AZD1222 and around 25 had received two doses of the MenACWY control vaccine. Beyond this particular receptor, the publication reports: The 56-69-year group was small, and its depth increase did not reach significance, likely because of low power. Spike-specific TCR breadth and depth rose significantly after two AZD1222 doses compared with day 0 and with MenACWY recipients. Only five or six AZD1222 recipients were SARS-CoV-2 seropositive at baseline, limiting conclusions about previously exposed vaccinees. Because no samples from the day 14 peak response were available, repertoires could be characterized only after the peak T cell response. Vaccine-associated CD4 TCRs spanned the whole spike protein, with dominant responses in regions 160-218 and 743-854. Most participants were white British and females outnumbered males, and the authors suggested that clonal diversity may have been underestimated. Reportedly, close to half of the unique spike-specific TCRs recognized epitopes lying outside the regions that are mutated in the B.1.351 and B.1.1.7 variants.

In light of the paper, this sample's time point label describes: baseline before first vaccination. The vaccinee samples were drawn from two UK trials, COV001 and COV002, one of which was a single-blind randomized controlled phase 2/3 trial testing AZD1222 (ChAdOx1 nCoV-19) in healthy adults. For TCRbeta chain sequencing, PBMC samples from trial participants were taken at day 0 and at day 28 after the second dose. The CDR3 regions of human TCRbeta chains were analyzed by immunosequencing. On the authors' methods: TCRs in the repertoires were compared against a reference library of SARS-CoV-2-specific TCRs that had been generated with the MIRA antigen-specificity platform. Breadth meant the fraction of unique TCRs that were SARS-CoV-2-associated, whereas depth meant the fraction of total T cells that were SARS-CoV-2-associated. Using the MIRA data, each spike-specific TCR was mapped to the spike region that the TCR reacts to and placed in a CD4 or CD8 class. Log10-transformed breadth and depth values were compared by one-way ANOVA with Sidak's multiple comparisons tests. In TCRdb, the immuneACCESS table is reduced to in-frame sequences with V and J assigned. These tables do not hold every clone; where another copy was compared, an unresolved V gene accounts for under half, and the others remain unexplained. The V and J calls and the clone size are those of that table, but D and trimming were determined from the DNA. The sample table contains about 120,000 clones; only one count was recorded for 92% of them. The top ten constitute over 1.5% of the sample.

Details on this clone: Its antigen remains undetermined. Base qualities were left out, and no much larger clone turns up one base away.

The clonotype originates from an adult in good health. The input for sequencing was peripheral blood, taken on day 0 of AZD1222 vaccination.

The CDR3 here reads CASSTQDRVYGYTF. Read as DNA, the sequence is TGTGCCAGCAGCACCCAGGACAGGGTCTATGGCTACACCTTC. The sequence joins TRBV7-2 to TRBJ1-2; 8 central bases correspond to TRBD1. The germline V gene gives CDR1 as SGHTA and CDR2 as FQGNSA. V has 5 bases trimmed and J has 4 bases trimmed; junction bases matching no gene number 6. The CDR3 runs 14 amino acids, cysteine and phenylalanine included. The kept DNA is CDR3 alone, 42 bases in frame from the first base. Where the CDR3 stops, the reference TRBV7-2 and TRBJ1-2 genes take over; the full variable domain is GAGVSQSPSNKVTEKGKDVELRCDPISGHTALYWYRQSLGQGLEFLIYFQGNSAPDKSGLPSDRFSAERTGGSVSTLTIQRTQQEDSAVYLCASSTQDRVYGYTFGSGTRLTVV.